Below are 29 T cell receptor beta chains sequenced from a single sample in a study of T cell repertoires in cytomegalovirus infection. These receptors have no known antigen. MiXCR, run by TCRdb on the reads, gives a single entry per CDR3 protein. The sample has roughly 920,000 distinct CDR3 sequences, approximately 33% seen once. This specimen consisted of cultured CD8+ T cells from PBMCs, obtained from culture after CMV antigen stimulation. The receptors stem from a human donor in good health (CMV status not recorded). Some clones in this sample may be carry-over from other donors' samples.

There are many counts of this clonotype. The chain carries TRBV12-3 or TRBV12-4 and TRBJ1-1; no firm D call. V lost 3 bases and J lost 5, with 7 bases in between. The CDR3 has 12 residues. In nucleotides, the CDR3 is TGTGCCAGCAGTTTTTTGGGTACTGAAGCTTTCTTT. Amino acid sequence: CASSFLGTEAFF.

V usage is TRBV19 and J usage is TRBJ1-1; a weak D match, TRBD1 (6 bases). This CDR3 has 14 amino acids. Germline assignment: CDR1 LNHDA and CDR2 SQIVND (reference sequence). The V gene lost 1 base and the J gene lost 2 bases, with 8 bases spanning the gap. CDR3 DNA sequence: TGTGCCAGTAGTATAGGCAGGGGTAACACTGAAGCTTTCTTT. It translates to CASSIGRGNTEAFF.

In its sample, this clonotype was seen a few times. The chain combines TRBV10-3 with TRBJ2-1; D might be TRBD1 or TRBD2, each matching 6 bases. V lost 2 bases and J lost 0, with 11 bases in between. This CDR3 region has 16 residues. CDR1 and CDR2 (germline): ENHRY, SYGVKD. CDR3 region: CAISEGRGPSYNEQFF. CDR3 DNA sequence: TGTGCCATCAGTGAGGGCCGGGGGCCCTCCTACAATGAGCAGTTCTTC.

This chain's CDR3 is CASSQVGNKGPAPANTGELFF. The CDR3, as DNA: TGTGCCAGCAGCCAAGTTGGGAACAAGGGCCCCGCACCTGCGAACACCGGGGAGCTGTTTTTT. The chain is built from TRBV3-1 and TRBJ2-2; D ambiguous. This CDR3 has 21 residues. Trimming took off 1 base at V and 0 bases at J, with 24 bases between the two ends. Looked up from germline, CDR1 is LGHDT and CDR2 is YNNKEL (reference sequence).

This clonotype was detected a few times. This chain uses TRBV19 with TRBJ1-1; D ambiguous. V gave up 0 bases and J gave up 0 bases, with 5 bases separating them. From germline, CDR1 is LNHDA and CDR2 SQIVND (reference sequence). This CDR3 has 14 residues. The CDR3 DNA sequence: TGTGCCAGTAGTATAGAGGGATTGAACACTGAAGCTTTCTTT. It encodes CASSIEGLNTEAFF.

Only a few counts were recorded for this clonotype. This chain connects TRBV3-1 to TRBJ2-3; no definite D call. The CDR3 covers 12 residues. Germline CDR1 and CDR2: LGHDT and YNNKEL (reference sequence). V dropped 7 bases and J dropped 4 bases, with 9 bases sitting between them. CDR3 protein: CASTHLPDTQYF. CDR3 nucleotide sequence: TGTGCCAGCACCCACCTCCCAGATACGCAGTATTTT.

Many counts were recorded for this clonotype. V and J are TRBV7-9 and TRBJ2-4, with D possibly being TRBD1 or TRBD2 (5 bases each). This CDR3 has 15 amino acids. With 5 bases removed from V and 0 bases from J, the gap between germline ends came to 11 bases. Germline lookup yields CDR1 SEHNR and CDR2 FQNEAQ (reference sequence). In nucleotides, the CDR3 is TGTGCCAGCAGCCGGGACGGCCGAGCCAAAAACATTCAGTACTTC. Translated: CASSRDGRAKNIQYF.

The genes are TRBV7-9 and TRBJ2-4, with TRBD2 as a possible D gene (6 bases). CDR1 SEHNR and CDR2 FQNEAQ come from the germline V gene (reference sequence). This CDR3 has 15 residues. V lost 1 base and J lost 7, with 14 bases in between. The CDR3 here is CASSLGRGEANIQYF. The CDR3 bases are TGTGCCAGCAGCTTAGGGCGCGGGGAGGCGAACATTCAGTACTTC.

This clonotype was recorded a few times. The chain is built from TRBV4-1 and TRBJ2-7; TRBD1 might be the D (6 bases). Trimming cost V 0 bases and J 2 bases, with 11 bases left between them. Germline V gene lookup returns CDR1 MGHRA and CDR2 YSYEKL. The CDR3 length is 15 residues. The CDR3 DNA sequence: TGCGCCAGCAGCCAAGATCCAGGACAGACCTACGAGCAGTACTTC. Translation: CASSQDPGQTYEQYF.

This chain links TRBV5-4 with TRBJ2-3, with 8 bases matching TRBD1. Germline assignment: CDR1 SGHNT and CDR2 YYREEE (reference sequence). Trimming cost V 4 bases and J 6 bases; bases outside gene matches: 13. The CDR3 extends over 16 amino acids. The CDR3 region is CASSPWRTGFRDTQYF. The CDR3 coding sequence is TGTGCCAGCAGCCCCTGGAGGACAGGGTTCAGGGATACGCAGTATTTT.

The chain is built from TRBV6-2 or TRBV6-3 and TRBJ1-1; no firm D call. The V and J ends lost 1 base and 0 bases respectively, with 9 bases between them. The CDR3 length is 15 residues. Germline CDR1 is MNHEY and CDR2 is SVGEGT. The CDR3 coding sequence is TGTGCCAGCAGTTACTTGGACGGAATGAACACTGAAGCTTTCTTT. Its protein product is CASSYLDGMNTEAFF.

The chain employs TRBV20-1 and TRBJ1-1; D is unresolved. Trimming cost V 2 bases and J 6 bases, with 16 bases left between them. The length of the CDR3 is 14 residues. Germline CDR1 and CDR2: DFQATT and SNEGSKA (reference sequence). The CDR3 DNA follows: TGCAGTGCTAGATCCTGGGGTGCGTTCGCTGAAGCTTTCTTT. Its translation: CSARSWGAFAEAFF.

In its sample, this clonotype was seen a few times. CDR3 nucleotide sequence: TGTGCCAGCAGTTATAGGCAGGTAAACACTGAAGCTTTCTTT. This codes for CASSYRQVNTEAFF. The V and J genes are TRBV12-3 or TRBV12-4 and TRBJ1-1; D gene uncertain. Trimming stripped 4 bases from V and 2 bases from J, with 11 bases between. CDR3 length equals 14 residues.

The genes are TRBV19 and TRBJ2-5; possibly TRBD1 for D (6 bases). Germline V gene data show CDR1 as LNHDA and CDR2 as SQIVND (reference sequence). The CDR3 has 17 residues. Trimming pared 3 bases from V and 5 bases from J, leaving 22 bases between. The DNA of the CDR3 is TGTGCCAGTAGTATTGGTATCGGGGACATTATTCAGGAGACCCAGTACTTC. It yields the protein CASSIGIGDIIQETQYF.

The chain is built from TRBV7-9 and TRBJ2-2; D gene uncertain. With 5 bases removed from V and 0 bases from J, the gap between germline ends came to 16 bases. Germline V CDR1 and CDR2: SEHNR, FQNEAQ (reference sequence). CDR3 size: 17 residues. CDR3 DNA sequence: TGTGCCAGCAGCGAGGAGAGTGTGGACCCGAACACCGGGGAGCTGTTTTTT. This encodes CASSEESVDPNTGELFF.

At least ten counts were recorded for this clonotype. The V and J genes are TRBV7-9 and TRBJ1-2; no clear D. CDR3 size: 11 residues. The V gene's germline CDR1 is SEHNR and CDR2 FQNEAQ (reference sequence). Trimming shortened V by 3 bases and J by 5 bases, and 4 bases separated the two germline ends. The DNA of the CDR3 is TGTGCCAGCAGCTTCGCTTATGGCTACACCTTC. Translated, it gives CASSFAYGYTF.

Only one count was recorded for this clonotype. This chain links TRBV27 with TRBJ2-5; 9 nucleotides agree with TRBD1. Germline V CDR1 and CDR2: MNHEY, SMNVEV (reference sequence). V shed 8 bases and J 4 bases; nucleotides not matched to a gene: 11. CDR3 length: 15 residues. As DNA, the CDR3 is TGTGCCAGCGGACTTCCGGGACAGGGCGCAGAGACCCAGTACTTC. Translating it yields CASGLPGQGAETQYF.

Only a few counts were recorded for this clonotype. The chain combines TRBV19 with TRBJ2-7, with 9 bases lining up with TRBD1. This CDR3 spans 15 amino acids. After removal of 5 bases from V and 6 bases from J, the junction contained 11 bases not matched to a gene. In germline, CDR1 is LNHDA, CDR2 SQIVND (reference sequence). The CDR3 DNA follows: TGTGCCAGTAGTCCCGGGACAGGGCTAGTCGCCGAGCAGTACTTC. Protein product: CASSPGTGLVAEQYF.

The chain has TRBV6-2 or TRBV6-3 and TRBJ2-7; D perhaps matches TRBD1 (6 bases). V was clipped by 4 bases and J by 2 bases, with 15 bases between them. The CDR3 is made up of 15 amino acids. Germline V CDR1 and CDR2: MNHEY, SVGEGT. The CDR3 nucleotides read TGTGCCAGCAGTTTCTCCGGGACAAGAACCTACGAGCAGTACTTC. Encoded protein: CASSFSGTRTYEQYF.

This clonotype was counted at least ten times. The chain combines TRBV6-5 with TRBJ2-1; D possibly uses TRBD1 or TRBD2 (5 bases each). Germline V gene data show CDR1 as MNHEY and CDR2 as SVGAGI. The V end was cut by 2 bases, the J end by 4 bases, with 12 bases between. The CDR3 loop spans 15 amino acids. This CDR3 is CASSYAAGTYNEQFF. DNA for the CDR3: TGTGCCAGCAGTTACGCGGCAGGGACGTACAATGAGCAGTTCTTC.

Notes on this clonotype: A junction end diverges from the germline sequence, so it may reflect a read error. This rearrangement joins TRBV6-1 to TRBJ2-1; the match to TRBD2 covers 13 bases. Germline-derived CDR1 and CDR2 are MNHNS and SASEGT. The CDR3 loop spans 15 amino acids. This CDR3 is CANSFTSGGAPEQFF. In DNA form, the CDR3 reads TGTGCCAACAGTTTTACTAGCGGGGGGGCCCCTGAGCAGTTCTTC.

This clonotype has just a few counts. CDR3 protein: CASSQDGGGGTEAFF. DNA for the CDR3: TGCGCCAGCAGCCAAGATGGGGGGGGCGGAACTGAAGCTTTCTTT. The V and J genes are TRBV4-1 and TRBJ1-1; possibly TRBD1 for D (6 bases). CDR3 length: 15 amino acids. Germline V gene sequence: CDR1 MGHRA, CDR2 YSYEKL. Trimming removed 0 bases from V and 5 bases from J, with 13 bases in between.

This clonotype came up a few times. The chain is built from TRBV7-9 and TRBJ2-5; D possibly corresponds to TRBD2 (7 bases). CDR3 size: 14 residues. Between the trimmed V and J ends, which lost 4 bases and 3 bases, there was a span of 12 bases. CDR1 is SEHNR and CDR2 is FQNEAQ in the germline V gene (reference sequence). This CDR3 is CASSSSGGKETQYF. The DNA for the CDR3 is TGTGCCAGCAGCTCCTCGGGGGGCAAAGAGACCCAGTACTTC.

This clonotype was picked up many times. The genes are TRBV7-2 and TRBJ2-1; 7 bases are shared with TRBD2. Per the germline V gene, CDR1 is SGHTA and CDR2 is FQGNSA. There are 13 residues in the CDR3. The CDR3 DNA follows: TGTACTAGCGGGTCTGCCCCCTACAATGAGCAGTTCTTC. Protein sequence: CTSGSAPYNEQFF.

At least ten counts were recorded for this clonotype. The chain combines TRBV7-6 with TRBJ2-1; D not resolved. Germline V gene sequence: CDR1 SGHVS, CDR2 FNYEAQ. This CDR3 comprises 15 residues. Trimming pared 3 bases from V and 6 bases from J, leaving 15 bases between. CDR3 in amino acids: CASSLVALRSNEQFF. CDR3 bases: TGTGCCAGCAGCTTGGTAGCTCTCAGATCCAATGAGCAGTTCTTC.

This clonotype was observed a few times. The genes are TRBV7-9 and TRBJ2-1; the D gene could be TRBD1 or TRBD2 (5 bases each). The CDR3 is 15 amino acids. Deletions cut 7 bases from V and 3 bases from J, with 16 bases between. Per the germline V gene, CDR1 is SEHNR and CDR2 is FQNEAQ (reference sequence). CDR3 sequence reads: CASNTGPSVYNEQFF. CDR3 nucleotides: TGTGCCAGCAACACGGGACCTTCGGTCTACAATGAGCAGTTCTTC.

This clonotype was detected a few times. V and J are TRBV2 and TRBJ2-7, with TRBD1 matching over 7 bases. In germline, CDR1 is SNHLY, CDR2 FYNNEI. Losses at the gene ends were 8 bases for V and 5 bases for J; bases not matched to a gene: 12. The CDR3 covers 14 residues. The CDR3 nucleotides are TGTGCCAGCCCGACAGGGTCGGTTTTCCACGAGCAGTACGTC. Translated, it gives CASPTGSVFHEQYV.

This clonotype has at least ten counts. The rearrangement links TRBV6-5 to TRBJ1-1; D unclear. CDR1 and CDR2 from the germline V gene are MNHEY and SVGAGI. Trimming left V 6 bases short and J 6 bases short, with 17 bases between. CDR3 size: 14 residues. The DNA for the CDR3 is TGTGCCAGCAGCCGAAACCTGGACGATGCTGAAGCTTTCTTT. Its translation is CASSRNLDDAEAFF.

The sample holds many counts of this clonotype. The rearrangement links TRBV27 to TRBJ1-2, with D perhaps matching TRBD1 (6 bases). The CDR3 is made up of 13 amino acids. Trimming stripped 6 bases from V and 4 bases from J, with 12 bases between. Per germline, CDR1 MNHEY and CDR2 SMNVEV (reference sequence). The chain's CDR3 is CASSPTGIYGYTF. CDR3 DNA sequence: TGTGCCAGCAGCCCTACAGGGATCTATGGCTACACCTTC.